Presented here are 26 T cell receptor beta chains from one specimen sequenced in a study of T-cell memory formation after mild COVID-19. TCRdb re-called the 5' RACE reads through MiXCR, storing one row per CDR3 protein. This sample has roughly 610,000 distinct CDR3 sequences; around 15% occur once, and the top ten carry 8.1%. Sequencing was carried out using PBMCs or a T cell subset sorted from them (not recorded which). These receptor sequences come from an adult woman who had mild COVID-19 (a few samples of this study predate the infection). Cell type and time point are not known.

The J gene is TRBJ2-2, the V gene TRBV12-3 or TRBV12-4; D possibly corresponds to TRBD1 (5 bases). The V gene lost 6 bases and the J gene lost 6 bases, with 14 bases spanning the gap. The CDR3 extends over 14 amino acids. The CDR3 bases are TGTGCCAGCAGGCGCGACAGAACCCCCGGGGAGCTGTTTTTT. This gives the protein CASRRDRTPGELFF.

In its sample, this clonotype was seen many times. The chain joins TRBV29-1 to TRBJ2-5, with D possibly matching TRBD2 (6 bases). This CDR3 has 14 residues. Trimming removed 6 bases at V and 5 bases at J, with 19 bases between. Germline V lookup: CDR1 SQVTM, CDR2 ANQGSEA. The chain's CDR3 is CSVDAGLRGETQYF. The CDR3 bases are TGCAGCGTGGACGCGGGACTGCGAGGGGAGACCCAGTACTTC.

The chain carries TRBV9 and TRBJ2-2; TRBD1 might be the D (6 bases). Germline V gene lookup returns CDR1 SGDLS and CDR2 YYNGEE. Trimming removed 2 bases from V and 7 bases from J, with 6 bases in between. CDR3 length equals 12 residues. CDR3 sequence (DNA): TGTGCCAGCAGCGTCAGGGGCGGGGAGCTGTTTTTT. It is translated as CASSVRGGELFF.

This clonotype has only a few counts. The chain employs TRBV12-3 or TRBV12-4 and TRBJ1-3; D is perhaps TRBD1 (5 bases). This CDR3 has 14 residues. Trimming took 6 bases from V and 2 from J, leaving 11 bases between them. This chain's CDR3 is CASRIGTAGNTIYF. Written as DNA, the CDR3 is TGTGCCAGCAGAATCGGGACGGCTGGAAACACCATATATTTT.

The chain has TRBV24-1 and TRBJ2-1; TRBD1 agrees at 8 bases. V was pared by 0 bases and J by 7 bases, with 7 bases of the junction left unmatched. Germline CDR1 reads KGHDR; CDR2 reads SFDVKD. The CDR3 runs to 16 residues. For the CDR3, the DNA is TGTGCCACCAGTGATTTGAAACGGACAGGGTGGAATGAGCAGTTCTTC. Translation gives CATSDLKRTGWNEQFF.

Only a few counts were recorded for this clonotype. The J gene is TRBJ2-2, the V gene TRBV24-1, with 8 bases matching TRBD1. The germline CDR1 and CDR2 sequences are KGHDR and SFDVKD. V lost 5 bases to trimming and J lost 6 bases; unmatched junction nucleotides: 4. The CDR3 is made up of 14 amino acids. This CDR3 is CATSGVTGAGELFF. CDR3 nucleotide sequence: TGTGCCACCAGTGGCGTGACAGGGGCCGGGGAGCTGTTTTTT.

This clonotype appeared a few times. A single base separates this from a much larger clone, so it may be a read error. The CDR3 ends on some other residue instead of the conserved phenylalanine or tryptophan, so this is likely a read error. The gene calls are TRBV4-3 and TRBJ2-1, with TRBD2 identical over 11 bases. The J segment lost 4 bases and the V segment lost 4 bases, leaving 3 bases of the junction unmatched. Germline V gives CDR1 LGHNA, CDR2 YSLEER. The CDR3 totals 15 residues. CDR3 sequence: CASSRGTSGYNEQFL. The CDR3 DNA reads as TGCGCCAGCAGCCGGGGGACTAGCGGATACAATGAGCAGTTCTTA.

This clonotype was seen a handful of times. This chain links TRBV3-1 with TRBJ1-1, with D possibly being TRBD1 (5 bases). The germline CDR1 and CDR2 sequences are LGHDT and YNNKEL (reference sequence). This CDR3 region has 16 residues. V was pared by 3 bases and J by 2 bases, with 16 bases between. For the CDR3, the DNA is TGTGCCAGCAGCCATCGAAATACGAGGGGAAACACTGAAGCTTTCTTT. This translates into CASSHRNTRGNTEAFF.

The chain uses TRBV7-9 and TRBJ2-1, with D possibly called TRBD1 or TRBD2 (7 bases each). The V end lost 6 bases, the J end lost 8 bases, and 14 bases lay between the germline ends. The CDR3 is made up of 13 amino acids. The germline V gene encodes CDR1 SEHNR and CDR2 FQNEAQ (reference sequence). As DNA, the CDR3 is TGTGCCAGCAGGCCAGGGGGGAGGGATGAGCAGTTCTTC. Its protein product is CASRPGGRDEQFF.

J is TRBJ2-1 and V is TRBV29-1; 8 bases map to TRBD2. The CDR3 is made up of 13 amino acids. Looked up from germline, CDR1 is SQVTM and CDR2 is ANQGSEA. V lost 7 bases, J lost 7 bases, and 9 bases stayed unmatched. Here the CDR3 DNA reads TGCAGCGCCGAAGAGGGACTAGGAAATGAGCAGTTCTTC. Its protein is CSAEEGLGNEQFF.

V usage is TRBV20-1 and J usage is TRBJ2-5; D ambiguous. The CDR3 has 12 residues. V was trimmed by 8 bases and J by 7 bases, leaving 17 bases between them. CDR1 and CDR2 from the germline V gene are DFQATT and SNEGSKA (reference sequence). The CDR3 DNA reads TGCAGTACGTCGAGAAGAGCTGCGACCCAGTACTTC. Protein product: CSTSRRAATQYF.

This clonotype was observed a few times. The chain employs TRBV6-6 and TRBJ2-2; no clear D gene. The CDR3 extends over 14 amino acids. Germline assignment: CDR1 MNHNY and CDR2 SVGAGI (reference sequence). V lost 0 bases to trimming and J lost 4 bases, with 6 bases between them. The CDR3 protein is CASSYSGLTGELFF. CDR3 in DNA: TGTGCCAGCAGTTACTCAGGGCTCACCGGGGAGCTGTTTTTT.

The J gene is TRBJ1-1, the V gene TRBV5-8; the D is unclear. Germline values: CDR1 SGHTS, CDR2 YDEGEE. The ends were cut back, 4 bases at V and 10 bases at J, with 17 bases in the middle. The CDR3 extends over 13 amino acids. The CDR3 loop is CASSLDQIRRAFF. CDR3 in DNA: TGTGCCAGCAGCCTCGACCAGATAAGGAGAGCTTTCTTT.

This clonotype has just a few counts. This sequence joins TRBV18 and TRBJ2-7; 9 bases match TRBD1. Germline values: CDR1 KGHSH, CDR2 LQKENI. The CDR3 is 14 residues long. Losses at the gene ends were 5 bases for V and 2 bases for J; bases not matched to a gene: 4. The CDR3 loop reads CASSSDRGAYEQYF. CDR3 sequence (DNA): TGTGCCAGCTCATCCGACAGGGGGGCCTACGAGCAGTACTTC.

This clonotype was observed a few times. The chain couples TRBV5-4 to TRBJ2-7; D gene uncertain. The V gene's germline CDR1 is SGHNT and CDR2 YYREEE (reference sequence). Trimming pared 4 bases from V and 6 bases from J, leaving 14 bases between. CDR3 length: 13 residues. The CDR3 DNA follows: TGTGCCAGCAGCCCAGATTTAGAGGTCGAGCAGTACTTC. Translated, it gives CASSPDLEVEQYF.

The CDR3 here is CASSFQRAYEQYF. For the CDR3, the DNA is TGTGCCAGCAGTTTCCAGCGGGCCTACGAGCAGTACTTC. The chain is built from TRBV27 and TRBJ2-7, with D possibly matching TRBD2 (6 bases). Germline CDR1 and CDR2: MNHEY and SMNVEV (reference sequence). V was cut by 3 bases and J by 2 bases, with 8 bases left in between. The length of the CDR3 is 13 residues.

The chain employs TRBV5-1 and TRBJ2-1, with no clear D. Deletions cut 0 bases from V and 10 bases from J, with 11 bases between. The germline gives CDR1 SGHRS, CDR2 YFSETQ. The CDR3 has 13 residues. The CDR3 DNA is TGCGCCAGCAGCTTGGCCTTTGACGGCGAGCAGTTCTTC. Protein: CASSLAFDGEQFF.

This clonotype came up a few times. V and J are TRBV7-9 and TRBJ2-1; the match to TRBD2 covers 10 bases. The CDR3 spans 15 residues. V lost 2 bases, J lost 6 bases, and 4 bases stayed unmatched. CDR1 SEHNR and CDR2 FQNEAQ come from the germline V gene (reference sequence). CDR3: CASSLSAGGPNEQFF. The CDR3 nucleotides are TGTGCCAGCAGCTTATCAGCGGGAGGGCCCAATGAGCAGTTCTTC.

The chain joins TRBV29-1 to TRBJ2-1; 16 bases line up with TRBD2. Germline CDR1 is SQVTM and CDR2 is ANQGSEA. V was pared by 6 bases and J by 2 bases, with 7 bases of the junction left unmatched. The CDR3 consists of 17 residues. The CDR3 loop is CSVERGLAGGPYNEQFF. The DNA for the CDR3 is TGCAGCGTCGAGCGGGGACTAGCGGGAGGGCCCTACAATGAGCAGTTCTTC.

The rearrangement joins TRBV13 to TRBJ2-1, with 12 nucleotides matching TRBD2. Trimming removed 2 bases from V and 5 bases from J; junction bases left unmatched: 7. The CDR3 length is 17 residues. Germline loops: CDR1 PRHDT, CDR2 FYEKMQ (reference sequence). The CDR3 coding sequence is TGTGCCAGCAGCTTATCGACTAGCGGGAGAAGGGACAATGAGCAGTTCTTC. This gives the protein CASSLSTSGRRDNEQFF.

Only a few counts were recorded for this clonotype. The rearrangement uses TRBV3-1 and TRBJ1-6, with 7 positions matching TRBD1. V was clipped by 3 bases and J by 6 bases; unmatched bases: 14. CDR3 length: 18 amino acids. Per germline, CDR1 LGHDT and CDR2 YNNKEL (reference sequence). CDR3 bases: TGTGCCAGCAGCCAGTCTTGGACAGGAGTGGGATCTAATTCACCCCTCCACTTT. Amino acids: CASSQSWTGVGSNSPLHF.

The chain uses TRBV5-1 and TRBJ1-4, with D tentatively TRBD1 (6 bases). The germline V and J ends were trimmed by 4 bases and 2 bases, with 24 bases remaining between them. The CDR3 sequence is 19 residues long. Germline CDR1 SGHRS, CDR2 YFSETQ. The CDR3 loop reads CASSPYPTGQRRTNEKLFF. The CDR3 DNA is TGCGCCAGCAGCCCTTACCCTACGGGACAACGCAGGACTAATGAAAAACTGTTTTTT.

This clonotype turned up a few times. The chain couples TRBV20-1 to TRBJ1-2, with D uncertain. The germline V and J ends were trimmed by 4 bases and 5 bases, with 14 bases remaining between them. CDR1 and CDR2 (germline): DFQATT, SNEGSKA (reference sequence). The CDR3 consists of 13 residues. In DNA form, the CDR3 reads TGCAGTGCTAAGGGTTTGGCAGAGTATGGCTACACCTTC. This sequence encodes CSAKGLAEYGYTF.

This rearrangement joins TRBV6-1 to TRBJ2-1; 9 nucleotides agree with TRBD1. Per germline, CDR1 MNHNS and CDR2 SASEGT. The CDR3 runs 15 residues. The trim removed 6 bases at V and 9 bases at J, leaving 12 bases unmatched. CDR3 sequence reads: CASSETPGTGSEQFF. CDR3 nucleotides: TGTGCCAGCAGCGAGACACCGGGGACAGGGAGTGAGCAGTTCTTC.

This clonotype has just a few counts. The genes are TRBV30 and TRBJ2-3; 7 nucleotides match TRBD2. CDR1 GTSNPN and CDR2 SVGIG come from the germline V gene (reference sequence). After removal of 1 base from V and 4 bases from J, the junction contained 5 bases not matched to a gene. The CDR3 has 14 residues. DNA of the CDR3: TGTGCCTGGAGTGGCAGCGGGGAAGCAGATACGCAGTATTTT. It translates to CAWSGSGEADTQYF.

A note on this clonotype: A read error may be the cause here, since a much bigger clone is one base away. The chain employs TRBV15 and TRBJ2-1; TRBD2 is a possible D gene (5 bases). The J call may be wrong; the DNA end is better matched by TRBJ2-7. CDR3 length: 15 amino acids. The germline V gene encodes CDR1 LNHNV and CDR2 YYDKDF (reference sequence). In DNA, the CDR3 is TGTGCCACCAGCAGAGCGGGGAGCTCCTACAATGAGCAGTACTTC. Protein sequence: CATSRAGSSYNEQYF.